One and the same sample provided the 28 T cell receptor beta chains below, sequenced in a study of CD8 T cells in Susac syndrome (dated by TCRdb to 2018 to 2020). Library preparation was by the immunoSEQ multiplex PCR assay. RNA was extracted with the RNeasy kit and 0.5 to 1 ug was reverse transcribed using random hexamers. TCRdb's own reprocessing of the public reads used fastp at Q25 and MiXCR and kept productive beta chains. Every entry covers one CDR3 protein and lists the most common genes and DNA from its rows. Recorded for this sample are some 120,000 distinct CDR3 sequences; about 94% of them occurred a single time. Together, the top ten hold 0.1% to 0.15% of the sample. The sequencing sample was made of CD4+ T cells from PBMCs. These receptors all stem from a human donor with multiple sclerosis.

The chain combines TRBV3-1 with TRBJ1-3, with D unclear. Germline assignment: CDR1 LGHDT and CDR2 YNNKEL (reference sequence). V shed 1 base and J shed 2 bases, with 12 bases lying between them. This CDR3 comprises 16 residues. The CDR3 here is CASSQGWAGAGNTIYF. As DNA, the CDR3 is TGTGCCAGCAGCCAAGGTTGGGCAGGAGCTGGAAACACCATATATTTT. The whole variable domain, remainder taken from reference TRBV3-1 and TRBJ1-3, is DTAVSQTPKYLVTQMGNDKSIKCEQNLGHDTMYWYKQDSKKFLKIMFSYNNKELIINETVPNRFSPKSPDKAHLNLHINSLELGDSAVYFCASSQGWAGAGNTIYFGEGSWLTVV.

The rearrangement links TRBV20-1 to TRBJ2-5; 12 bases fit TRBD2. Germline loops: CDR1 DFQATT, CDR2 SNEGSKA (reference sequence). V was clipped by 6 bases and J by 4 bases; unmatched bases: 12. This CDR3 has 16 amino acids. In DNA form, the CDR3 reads TGCAGTGCGGGACGGACTAGCGGGACGAGGGGAGAGACCCAGTACTTC. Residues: CSAGRTSGTRGETQYF.

CDR3 bases: TGTGCCAGTGGGACTAGTGAAGAGACCCAGTACTTC. It yields the protein CASGTSEETQYF. The genes are TRBV18 and TRBJ2-5; TRBD2 agrees at 8 bases. Germline lookup yields CDR1 KGHSH and CDR2 LQKENI. V dropped 9 bases and J dropped 3; count of bases not matched to a gene: 3. This CDR3 region has 12 residues.

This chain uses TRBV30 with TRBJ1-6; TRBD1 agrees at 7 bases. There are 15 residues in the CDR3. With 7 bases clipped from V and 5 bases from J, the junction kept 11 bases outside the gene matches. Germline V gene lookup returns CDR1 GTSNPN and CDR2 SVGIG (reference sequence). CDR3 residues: CASKNRGLNNSPLHF. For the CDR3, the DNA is TGTGCCTCAAAAAACAGGGGCTTGAATAATTCACCCCTCCACTTT. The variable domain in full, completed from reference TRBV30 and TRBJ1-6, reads SQTIHQWPATLVQPVGSPLSLECTVEGTSNPNLYWYRQAAGRGLQLLFYSVGIGQISSEVPQNLSASRPQDRQFILSSKKLLLSDSGFYLCASKNRGLNNSPLHFGNGTRLTVT.

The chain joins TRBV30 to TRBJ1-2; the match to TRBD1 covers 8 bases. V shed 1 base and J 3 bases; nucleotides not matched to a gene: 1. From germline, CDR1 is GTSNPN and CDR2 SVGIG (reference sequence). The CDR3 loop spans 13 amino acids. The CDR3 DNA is TGTGCCTGGAGTGCGGGACAGGACTATGGCTACACCTTC. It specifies CAWSAGQDYGYTF.

CDR3: CASSLYGGLAEYSYEQYF. The CDR3 DNA is TGTGCCAGCAGCTTGTATGGGGGACTAGCGGAATACTCCTACGAGCAGTACTTC. The chain couples TRBV5-6 to TRBJ2-7; 11 nucleotides line up with TRBD2. J lost 0 bases, V lost 1 base, and 9 bases had no gene match. CDR1 is SGHDT and CDR2 is YYEEEE in the germline V gene. The CDR3 length is 18 residues.

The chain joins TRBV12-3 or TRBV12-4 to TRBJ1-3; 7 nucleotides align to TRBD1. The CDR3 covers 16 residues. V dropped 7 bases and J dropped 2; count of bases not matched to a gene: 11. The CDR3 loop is CASNPLRQGTGNTIYF. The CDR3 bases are TGTGCCAGCAACCCTCTCAGACAGGGAACTGGAAACACCATATATTTT.

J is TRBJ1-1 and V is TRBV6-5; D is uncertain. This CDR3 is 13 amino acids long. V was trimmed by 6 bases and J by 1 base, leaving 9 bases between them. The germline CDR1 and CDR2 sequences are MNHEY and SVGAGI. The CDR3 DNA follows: TGTGCCAGCAGGGAGGGAAGGAACACTGAAGCTTTCTTT. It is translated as CASREGRNTEAFF.

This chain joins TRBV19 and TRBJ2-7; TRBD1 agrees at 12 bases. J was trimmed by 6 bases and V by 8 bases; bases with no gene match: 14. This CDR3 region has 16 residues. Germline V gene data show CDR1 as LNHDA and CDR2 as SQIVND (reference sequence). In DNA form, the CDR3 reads TGTGCCAGTCGTAGCAATCCCGGGACAGGGGGCGGCGAGCAGTACTTC. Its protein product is CASRSNPGTGGGEQYF. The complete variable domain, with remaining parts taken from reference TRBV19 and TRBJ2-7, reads DGGITQSPKYLFRKEGQNVTLSCEQNLNHDAMYWYRQDPGQGLRLIYYSQIVNDFQKGDIAEGYSVSREKKESFPLTVTSAQKNPTAFYLCASRSNPGTGGGEQYFGPGTRLTVT.

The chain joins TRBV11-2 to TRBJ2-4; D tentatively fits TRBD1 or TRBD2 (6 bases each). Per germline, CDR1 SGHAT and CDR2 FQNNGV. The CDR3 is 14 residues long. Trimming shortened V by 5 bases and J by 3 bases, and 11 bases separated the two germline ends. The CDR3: CASSKQGGKNIQYF. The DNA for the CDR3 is TGTGCCAGCAGCAAACAGGGAGGCAAAAACATTCAGTACTTC. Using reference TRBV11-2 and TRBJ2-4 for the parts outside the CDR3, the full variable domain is EAGVAQSPRYKIIEKRQSVAFWCNPISGHATLYWYQQILGQGPKLLIQFQNNGVVDDSQLPKDRFSAERLKGVDSTLKIQPAKLEDSAVYLCASSKQGGKNIQYFGAGTRLSVL.

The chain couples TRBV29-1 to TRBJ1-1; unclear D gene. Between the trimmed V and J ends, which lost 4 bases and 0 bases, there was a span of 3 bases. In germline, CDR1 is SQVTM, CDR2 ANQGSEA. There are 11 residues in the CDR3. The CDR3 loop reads CSVVVNTEAFF. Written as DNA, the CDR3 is TGCAGCGTTGTAGTGAACACTGAAGCTTTCTTT.

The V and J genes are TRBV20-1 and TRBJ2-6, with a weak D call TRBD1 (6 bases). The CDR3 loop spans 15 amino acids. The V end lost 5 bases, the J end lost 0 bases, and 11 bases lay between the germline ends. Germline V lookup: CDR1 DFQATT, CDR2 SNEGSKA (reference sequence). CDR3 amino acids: CSAQEGGSGANVLTF. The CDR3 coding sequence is TGCAGTGCTCAGGAAGGGGGCTCTGGGGCCAACGTCCTGACTTTC.

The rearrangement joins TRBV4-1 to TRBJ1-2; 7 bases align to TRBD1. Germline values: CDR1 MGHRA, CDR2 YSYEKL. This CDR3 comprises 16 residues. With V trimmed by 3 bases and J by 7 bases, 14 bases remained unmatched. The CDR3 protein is CASSQSLVRGPVGYTF. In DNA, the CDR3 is TGCGCCAGCAGCCAGAGCCTTGTGAGGGGGCCGGTTGGCTACACCTTC.

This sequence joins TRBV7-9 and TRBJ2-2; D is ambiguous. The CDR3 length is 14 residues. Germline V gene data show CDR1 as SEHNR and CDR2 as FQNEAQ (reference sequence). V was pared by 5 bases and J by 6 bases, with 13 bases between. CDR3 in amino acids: CASSPRPLSGELFF. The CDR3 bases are TGTGCCAGCAGCCCGAGGCCACTTTCCGGGGAGCTGTTTTTT.

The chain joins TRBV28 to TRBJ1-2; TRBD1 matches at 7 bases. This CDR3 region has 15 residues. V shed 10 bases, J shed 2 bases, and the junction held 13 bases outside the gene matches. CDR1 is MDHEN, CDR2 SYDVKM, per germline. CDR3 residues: CATSNPPTGNYGYTF. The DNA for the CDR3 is TGTGCCACCTCGAATCCCCCGACAGGGAACTATGGCTACACCTTC.

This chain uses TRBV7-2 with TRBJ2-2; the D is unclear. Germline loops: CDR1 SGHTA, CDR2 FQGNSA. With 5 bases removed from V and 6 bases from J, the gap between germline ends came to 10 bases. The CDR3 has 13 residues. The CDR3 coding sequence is TGTGCCAGCAGCCCCAGAATCGCCGGGGAGCTGTTTTTT. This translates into CASSPRIAGELFF. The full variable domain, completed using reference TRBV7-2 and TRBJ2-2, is GAGVSQSPSNKVTEKGKDVELRCDPISGHTALYWYRQSLGQGLEFLIYFQGNSAPDKSGLPSDRFSAERTGGSVSTLTIQRTQQEDSAVYLCASSPRIAGELFFGEGSRLTVL.

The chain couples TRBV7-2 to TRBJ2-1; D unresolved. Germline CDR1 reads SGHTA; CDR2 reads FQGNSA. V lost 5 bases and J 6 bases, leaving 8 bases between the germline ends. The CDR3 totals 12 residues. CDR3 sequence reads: CASSLLSNEQFF. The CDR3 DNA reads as TGTGCCAGCAGCCTCCTCTCCAATGAGCAGTTCTTC.

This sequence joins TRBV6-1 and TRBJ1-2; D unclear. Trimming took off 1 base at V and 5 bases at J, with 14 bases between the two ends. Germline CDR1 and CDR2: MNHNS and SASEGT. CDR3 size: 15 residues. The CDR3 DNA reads TGTGCCAGCAGTGAAGTGGGCAGCTCGAATTATGGCTACACCTTC. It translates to CASSEVGSSNYGYTF.

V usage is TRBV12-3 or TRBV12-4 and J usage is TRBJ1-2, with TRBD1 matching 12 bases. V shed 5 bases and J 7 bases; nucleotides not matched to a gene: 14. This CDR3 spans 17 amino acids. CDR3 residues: CASSDAGTGGFRSGYTF. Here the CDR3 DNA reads TGTGCCAGCAGTGATGCCGGGACAGGGGGCTTTCGAAGTGGCTACACCTTC.

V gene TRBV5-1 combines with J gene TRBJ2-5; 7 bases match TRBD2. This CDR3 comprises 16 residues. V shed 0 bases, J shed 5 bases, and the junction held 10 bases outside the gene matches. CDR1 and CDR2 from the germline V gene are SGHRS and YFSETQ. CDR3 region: CASSLVPSGTRETQYF. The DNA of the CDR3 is TGCGCCAGCAGCTTGGTCCCTAGCGGCACTCGTGAGACCCAGTACTTC.

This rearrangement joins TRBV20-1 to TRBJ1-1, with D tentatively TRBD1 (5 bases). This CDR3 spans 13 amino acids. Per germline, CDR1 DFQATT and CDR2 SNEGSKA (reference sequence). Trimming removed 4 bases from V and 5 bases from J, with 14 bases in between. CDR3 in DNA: TGCAGTGCTACCCCGGGCCGGGGGACTGAAGCTTTCTTT. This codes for CSATPGRGTEAFF.

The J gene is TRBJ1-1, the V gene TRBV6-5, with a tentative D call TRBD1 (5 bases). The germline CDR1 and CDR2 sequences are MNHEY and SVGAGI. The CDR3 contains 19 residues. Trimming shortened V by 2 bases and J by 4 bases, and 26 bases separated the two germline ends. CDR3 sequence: CASSYEVKGAGGPGTEAFF. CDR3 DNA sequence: TGTGCCAGCAGTTACGAGGTGAAAGGGGCGGGAGGACCGGGCACTGAAGCTTTCTTT.

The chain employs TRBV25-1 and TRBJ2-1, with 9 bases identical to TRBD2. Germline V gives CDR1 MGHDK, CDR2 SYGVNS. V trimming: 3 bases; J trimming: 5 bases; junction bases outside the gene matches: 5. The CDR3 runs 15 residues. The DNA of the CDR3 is TGTGCCAGCAGTGACCGGACTAGCGTCCACAATGAGCAGTTCTTC. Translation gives CASSDRTSVHNEQFF. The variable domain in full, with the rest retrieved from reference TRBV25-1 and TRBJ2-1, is EADIYQTPRYLVIGTGKKITLECSQTMGHDKMYWYQQDPGMELHLIHYSYGVNSTEKGDLSSESTVSRIRTEHFPLTLESARPSHTSQYLCASSDRTSVHNEQFFGPGTRLTVL.

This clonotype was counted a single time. This CDR3 is CASNDREGGYTF. CDR3 DNA sequence: TGTGCCAGCAACGACAGGGAAGGAGGCTACACCTTC. This chain links TRBV2 with TRBJ1-2; 7 nucleotides align to TRBD1. V was pared by 7 bases and J by 8 bases, with 7 bases of the junction left unmatched. CDR3 length equals 12 residues. Germline V lookup: CDR1 SNHLY, CDR2 FYNNEI.

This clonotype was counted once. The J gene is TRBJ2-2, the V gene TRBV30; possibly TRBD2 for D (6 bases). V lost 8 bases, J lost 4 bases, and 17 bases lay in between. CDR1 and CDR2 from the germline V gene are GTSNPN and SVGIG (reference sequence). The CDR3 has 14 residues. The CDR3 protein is CAVGAGQPTGELFF. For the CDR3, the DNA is TGTGCCGTTGGAGCGGGTCAGCCCACCGGGGAGCTGTTTTTT.

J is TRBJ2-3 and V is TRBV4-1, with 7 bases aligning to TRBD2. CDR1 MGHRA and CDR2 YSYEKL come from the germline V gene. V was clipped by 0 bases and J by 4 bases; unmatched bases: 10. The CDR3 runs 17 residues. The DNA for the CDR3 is TGCGCCAGCAGCCAAGATGGGTATGGGGGGGTGGCAGATACGCAGTATTTT. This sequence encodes CASSQDGYGGVADTQYF.

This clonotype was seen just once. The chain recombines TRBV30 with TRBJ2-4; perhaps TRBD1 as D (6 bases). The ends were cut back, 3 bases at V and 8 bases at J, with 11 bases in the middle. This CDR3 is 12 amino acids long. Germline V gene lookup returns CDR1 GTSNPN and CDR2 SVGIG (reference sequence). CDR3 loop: CAWSLQGDIQYF. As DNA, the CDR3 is TGTGCCTGGAGCTTACAGGGAGACATTCAGTACTTC.

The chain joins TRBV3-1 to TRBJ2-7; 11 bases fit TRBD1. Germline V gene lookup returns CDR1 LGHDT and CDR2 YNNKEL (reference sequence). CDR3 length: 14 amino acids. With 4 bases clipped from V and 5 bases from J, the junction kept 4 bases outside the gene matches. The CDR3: CASSRGDRGDEQYF. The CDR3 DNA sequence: TGTGCCAGCAGCCGGGGGGACAGGGGGGACGAGCAGTACTTC.